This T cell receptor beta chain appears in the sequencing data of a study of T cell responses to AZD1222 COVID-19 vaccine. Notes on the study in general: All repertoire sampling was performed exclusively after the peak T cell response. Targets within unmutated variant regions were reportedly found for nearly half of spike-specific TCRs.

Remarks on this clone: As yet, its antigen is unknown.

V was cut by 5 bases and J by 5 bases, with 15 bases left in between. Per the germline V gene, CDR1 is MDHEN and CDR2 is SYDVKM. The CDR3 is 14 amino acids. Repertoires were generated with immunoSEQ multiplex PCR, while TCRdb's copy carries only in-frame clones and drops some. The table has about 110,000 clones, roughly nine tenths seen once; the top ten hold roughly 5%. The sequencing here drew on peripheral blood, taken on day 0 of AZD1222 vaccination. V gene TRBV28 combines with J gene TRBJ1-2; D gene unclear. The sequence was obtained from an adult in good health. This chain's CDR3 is CASSPRSSPYGYTF. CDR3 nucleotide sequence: TGTGCCAGCAGTCCCCGGAGTAGCCCTTATGGCTACACCTTC.